Each of the 7 T cell receptor beta chains below was sequenced from the same sample in a study of CD8+CD57+ T cells in acquired aplastic anemia. Profiling that covered TCR beta VDJ and CDR3 relied on genomic DNA as its template. TCRdb passed the reads through MiXCR, listing each CDR3 protein once. The table includes over 150,000 distinct CDR3 sequences, approximately 40% detected once. Sequencing input: sorted CD4+, CD8+, or CD8+CD57+ T cells (not recorded which) from PBMCs. Receptors originate from a human donor in good health.

This clonotype was counted many times. V gene TRBV20-1 combines with J gene TRBJ1-5; 8 nucleotides agree with TRBD1. The CDR3 runs 15 residues. Trimming at V came to 2 bases and at J to 3 bases, leaving 6 bases not matched to a gene. Germline lookup yields CDR1 DFQATT and CDR2 SNEGSKA (reference sequence). CDR3 DNA sequence: TGCAGTGCTAGATCCGGACAGGGTCACAATCAGCCCCAGCATTTT. It translates to CSARSGQGHNQPQHF.

This clonotype appeared many times. The V and J genes are TRBV24-1 and TRBJ2-1; no firm D call. Germline V lookup: CDR1 KGHDR, CDR2 SFDVKD. With 7 bases removed from V and 6 bases from J, the gap between germline ends came to 9 bases. This CDR3 has 12 amino acids. DNA of the CDR3: TGTGCCACCAGGATAGAGGTCAATGAGCAGTTCTTC. Encoded protein: CATRIEVNEQFF.

This clonotype was found many times. The chain joins TRBV20-1 to TRBJ2-4; D remains ambiguous. This CDR3 has 14 residues. The germline gives CDR1 DFQATT, CDR2 SNEGSKA (reference sequence). V dropped 3 bases and J dropped 4 bases, with 13 bases sitting between them. The CDR3 DNA reads as TGCAGTGCTAGCAGCAGGAATCTTAAAAACATTCAGTACTTC. Its protein is CSASSRNLKNIQYF.

Details on this clonotype: The CDR3 ends on some other residue instead of the conserved phenylalanine or tryptophan, so this is likely a read error. The rearrangement links TRBV24-1 to TRBJ1-2; D call uncertain. Germline V gives CDR1 KGHDR, CDR2 SFDVKD. V shed 10 bases and J shed 1 base, with 12 bases lying between them. The CDR3 length is 13 residues. The CDR3 nucleotides read TGTGCCACTAAGGGTGCTGATAACTATGGCTACACCTCC. Protein sequence: CATKGADNYGYTS.

The CDR3 region has the DNA TGTGCCAGCAGCGTAGAAAGGGGCACTGAAGCTTTCTTT. It encodes CASSVERGTEAFF. The V call is TRBV9, the J call TRBJ1-1, with D possibly being TRBD1 (5 bases). Trimming shortened V by 0 bases and J by 4 bases, and 7 bases separated the two germline ends. Germline lookup yields CDR1 SGDLS and CDR2 YYNGEE. CDR3 size: 13 residues. Filled out from reference TRBV9 and TRBJ1-1, the complete variable domain reads DSGVTQTPKHLITATGQRVTLRCSPRSGDLSVYWYQQSLDQGLQFLIQYYNGEERAKGNILERFSAQQFPDLHSELNLSSLELGDSALYFCASSVERGTEAFFGQGTRLTVV.

The chain links TRBV20-1 to TRBJ1-6, with a possible D match to TRBD1 (6 bases). The CDR3 runs 17 residues. CDR1 DFQATT and CDR2 SNEGSKA come from the germline V gene (reference sequence). V dropped 1 base and J dropped 8 bases, with 21 bases sitting between them. CDR3 protein: CSARAAGEETGYSPLHF. The CDR3 nucleotides are TGCAGTGCTAGAGCGGCGGGAGAGGAGACAGGTTATTCACCCCTCCACTTT.

This clonotype was recorded once. The chain couples TRBV10-2 to TRBJ2-1; TRBD2 matches at 7 bases. CDR1 is WSHSY and CDR2 is SAAADI in the germline V gene. The CDR3 extends over 13 amino acids. Losses at the gene ends were 7 bases for V and 6 bases for J; bases not matched to a gene: 6. CDR3 residues: CASIRDYVNEQFF. CDR3 DNA sequence: TGCGCCAGCATTCGGGACTACGTCAATGAGCAGTTCTTC.